The 12 T cell receptor beta chains in this list originate from one sample, sequenced in a study of neoadjuvant nivolumab and ipilimumab in lung cancer. TCRdb's copy holds only in-frame clones and misses some; the assay was immunoSEQ multiplex PCR. The sample lists about 6,900 clones; around 69% were seen once. The input for sequencing was tumor tissue, taken after neoadjuvant nivolumab, alone or with ipilimumab, at or shortly before surgery. The receptors here all came from an adult with non-small cell lung cancer.

V is TRBV10-3 and J is TRBJ2-1; 9 bases fit TRBD2. V shed 4 bases and J 7 bases; nucleotides not matched to a gene: 17. The CDR3 runs 18 residues. Germline V CDR1 and CDR2: ENHRY, SYGVKD. CDR3 region: CAISGGGFSREGRNEQFF. CDR3 in DNA: TGTGCCATCAGTGGAGGGGGTTTCTCGCGGGAGGGAAGGAATGAGCAGTTCTTC.

This clone was detected only a few times. V is TRBV18 and J is TRBJ2-7, with 10 bases matching TRBD1. The CDR3 spans 15 residues. From germline, CDR1 is KGHSH and CDR2 LQKENI. Unmatched junction bases numbered 7, after V lost 6 bases and J lost 2 bases. In DNA form, the CDR3 reads TGTGCCAGCTCCTCAGACAGGGGGCTCACCTACGAGCAGTACTTC. Encoded protein: CASSSDRGLTYEQYF.

The rearrangement joins TRBV19 to TRBJ2-1, with D perhaps TRBD1 or TRBD2 (6 bases each). Germline lookup yields CDR1 LNHDA and CDR2 SQIVND (reference sequence). The length of the CDR3 is 17 residues. Trimming pared 6 bases from V and 6 bases from J, leaving 24 bases between. The CDR3 loop reads CASRLSGDTGLSNEQFF. CDR3 DNA sequence: TGTGCCAGTAGACTCTCGGGGGACACAGGCCTGAGCAATGAGCAGTTCTTC.

This clone appeared once. The chain couples TRBV5-5 to TRBJ2-7, with 7 bases identical to TRBD1. This CDR3 contains 14 residues. Trimming cost V 1 base and J 3 bases; bases outside gene matches: 4. Germline-derived CDR1 and CDR2 are SGHKS and YYEKEE (reference sequence). The DNA of the CDR3 is TGTGCCAGCAGCTTGAGGGGACAGCACTACGAGCAGTACTTC. It translates to CASSLRGQHYEQYF.

V usage is TRBV6-5 and J usage is TRBJ2-1; D may be TRBD1 (6 bases). CDR3 length: 16 residues. V dropped 4 bases and J dropped 3 bases, with 16 bases sitting between them. Per the germline V gene, CDR1 is MNHEY and CDR2 is SVGAGI. CDR3 sequence (DNA): TGTGCCAGCAGTTTCAGGGGTGGCCGAGGCTACAATGAGCAGTTCTTC. The encoded protein is CASSFRGGRGYNEQFF.

The V call is TRBV7-9, the J call TRBJ1-2; unclear D gene. V was clipped by 2 bases and J by 8 bases, with 21 bases between them. The length of the CDR3 is 16 residues. The V gene's germline CDR1 is SEHNR and CDR2 FQNEAQ (reference sequence). CDR3 protein: CASSLQGTERREGYTF. CDR3 DNA: TGTGCCAGCAGCTTACAAGGAACAGAAAGGAGGGAGGGCTACACCTTC.

J is TRBJ1-5 and V is TRBV19; 9 nucleotides align to TRBD1. Germline V CDR1 and CDR2: LNHDA, SQIVND (reference sequence). The CDR3 loop spans 16 amino acids. V lost 7 bases, J lost 3 bases, and 10 bases stayed unmatched. CDR3 protein: CASKYADRGYNQPQHF. CDR3 sequence (DNA): TGTGCCAGTAAATATGCGGACAGGGGTTACAATCAGCCCCAGCATTTT.

The chain is built from TRBV19 and TRBJ2-7, with no clear D. Germline CDR1 reads LNHDA; CDR2 reads SQIVND (reference sequence). Trimming shortened V by 5 bases and J by 6 bases, and 11 bases separated the two germline ends. This CDR3 contains 12 residues. The CDR3 loop reads CASSPSGGEQYF. CDR3 coding DNA: TGTGCCAGTAGTCCCTCCGGCGGCGAGCAGTACTTC.

The genes are TRBV5-1 and TRBJ2-2; 9 bases map to TRBD1. CDR1 is SGHRS and CDR2 is YFSETQ in the germline V gene. The CDR3 covers 16 residues. J was trimmed by 1 base and V by 4 bases; bases with no gene match: 5. The CDR3 protein is CASSPAGQGNTGELFF. CDR3 coding DNA: TGCGCCAGCAGCCCTGCGGGACAGGGGAACACCGGGGAGCTGTTTTTT.

The J gene is TRBJ1-1, the V gene TRBV6-6; D is undetermined. Trimming took 0 bases from V and 7 from J, leaving 6 bases between them. The CDR3 has 12 amino acids. CDR1 and CDR2 from the germline V gene are MNHNY and SVGAGI (reference sequence). CDR3 nucleotide sequence: TGTGCCAGCAGTTACTCTAATTATGAAGCTTTCTTT. This gives the protein CASSYSNYEAFF.

This chain joins TRBV6-6 and TRBJ2-6; D gene unclear. The CDR3 is 15 residues long. V was trimmed by 1 base and J by 2 bases, leaving 6 bases between them. Germline V CDR1 and CDR2: MNHNY, SVGAGI (reference sequence). The CDR3 here is CASSYLGTGANVLTF. The CDR3 DNA reads as TGTGCCAGCAGTTACTTGGGGACTGGGGCCAACGTCCTGACTTTC.

CDR3 nucleotide sequence: TGTGCCAGCAGTTACCCAGGGCGGGTAGCCGGGGAGCTGTTTTTT. It translates to CASSYPGRVAGELFF. The rearrangement uses TRBV6-6 and TRBJ2-2; D might be TRBD1 or TRBD2, each matching 5 bases. The CDR3 is 15 residues long. Germline V gene lookup returns CDR1 MNHNY and CDR2 SVGAGI (reference sequence). V was pared by 2 bases and J by 6 bases, with 13 bases between.